The T cell receptor beta chain under discussion was sequenced for a study of breast tumors, draining lymph nodes, adjacent tissues (TCRdb year 2016). Regarding the study in general: In breast cancer patients, the study compared the TCR beta repertoires of tumor, adjacent nontumor tissue and axillary lymph nodes. The study aimed to assess the relationships and possible T-cell exchange between tumor, surrounding tissue and draining lymph node repertoires in human breast cancer.

The lymph node samples were taken from the axillary draining lymph nodes of breast cancer patients. Ten or more counts support this clonotype. What antigen it recognizes has not been identified. No much larger clone is present one base from it, and per-base qualities are unavailable. Here is what the overall study found, with its caveats: The conclusion that tumor T cells originate in lymph nodes was presented as consistent with a hypothesis rather than as directly demonstrated. Tumors showed preferential V and J gene usage, and their T-cell repertoire diversity fell below that of lymph nodes yet above that of nontumor tissue. Tumor and nontumor tissue repertoires were found to be significantly more similar in luminal-like than in basal-like breast cancer. The data were considered consistent with the idea that most tumor T cells come from the lymph node and then expand in tumor tissue.

The junction shows trimming of 2 bases on V and 4 bases on J, and the gene matches do not reach 1 base of it. From its cysteine to its phenylalanine, the CDR3 spans 15 amino acids. Of the read, only the CDR3 DNA is kept; its 45 bases are in frame from base 1. CDR1 and CDR2 are read off the germline V gene (reference sequence) as MNHEY and SMNVEV. Sequenced on an Illumina HiSeq 2000. Multiplex PCR amplification was used to build the TCR beta chain libraries. The amplified TCR beta chain products were analyzed by high-throughput sequencing. TCRdb itself trimmed the public reads at Q25 with fastp, ran MiXCR and retained productive beta chains. CDR3 protein duplicates are merged, each entry listing the most common genes and DNA. The sample table lists about 130,000 distinct CDR3 sequences, 21% of them with a count of one. The ten largest clones represent 2% to 2.5% of the sample.

The chain links TRBV27 with TRBJ2-1; 11 bases in the junction line up with TRBD2. The sample was axillary lymph node tissue. This sequence originates from a female donor with breast cancer. Some clones in this sample may be carry-over from other donors' samples. The CDR3 protein is CASSLGTSGYNEQFF. The nucleotide sequence is TGTGCCAGCAGTTTAGGGACTAGCGGATACAATGAGCAGTTCTTC.